Shown below are 23 T cell receptor beta chains from a single sample sequenced in a study of cytomegalovirus exposure and HLA in healthy donors. Both 60 Vbeta primers and 13 Jbeta primers went into the PCR. Only in-frame clones appear in the TCRdb table, and some are missing; sequencing was by immunoSEQ multiplex PCR. The sample lists roughly 200,000 clones; about 9.4% were seen once. The sequenced sample consisted of PBMCs. These receptor sequences come from a woman in her thirties in good health and CMV-seropositive.

This clone showed up just a few times. The chain employs TRBV27 and TRBJ2-2; TRBD2 aligns across 11 bases. CDR3 length equals 16 residues. With V trimmed by 10 bases and J by 4 bases, 11 bases remained unmatched. Per germline, CDR1 MNHEY and CDR2 SMNVEV (reference sequence). The CDR3 loop is CATYSISGRGTGELFF. CDR3 coding DNA: TGTGCCACTTACTCCATTAGCGGGAGGGGCACCGGGGAGCTGTTTTTT.

This clone turned up a few times. J is TRBJ2-6 and V is TRBV30; D is unresolved. Deletions cut 8 bases from V and 0 bases from J, with 5 bases between. There are 12 residues in the CDR3. Germline CDR1 reads GTSNPN; CDR2 reads SVGIG (reference sequence). CDR3 loop: CARSSGANVLTF. The CDR3 region has the DNA TGTGCCCGGTCCTCTGGGGCCAACGTCCTGACTTTC.

This chain uses TRBV11-2 with TRBJ1-5; D is perhaps TRBD1 (5 bases). V lost 6 bases to trimming and J lost 3 bases, with 12 bases between them. The CDR3 spans 14 residues. CDR1 is SGHAT and CDR2 is FQNNGV in the germline V gene. The CDR3 region has the DNA TGTGCCAGCAGTTGGGGGGAAATCAATCAGCCCCAGCATTTT. Its translation is CASSWGEINQPQHF.

This clone occurred a few times. The chain carries TRBV19 and TRBJ2-7; a possible D gene is TRBD2 (7 bases). The germline CDR1 and CDR2 sequences are LNHDA and SQIVND (reference sequence). This CDR3 comprises 16 residues. The germline V and J ends were trimmed by 3 bases and 4 bases, with 19 bases remaining between them. The DNA of the CDR3 is TGTGCCAGTAGTATTCGTCTGGGGGGGGCGACTTACGAGCAGTACTTC. It codes for CASSIRLGGATYEQYF.

In nucleotides, the CDR3 is TGTGCCAGCAGCTTAAGCGTTAACACTGAAGCTTTCTTT. Its protein product is CASSLSVNTEAFF. The rearrangement uses TRBV7-9 and TRBJ1-1; D remains ambiguous. Germline V gene sequence: CDR1 SEHNR, CDR2 FQNEAQ (reference sequence). V lost 2 bases and J lost 2, with 6 bases in between. The CDR3 is made up of 13 amino acids.

The chain recombines TRBV6-6 with TRBJ2-5; 8 positions match TRBD1. The CDR3 covers 13 residues. The trim removed 2 bases at V and 5 bases at J, leaving 1 base unmatched. Looked up from germline, CDR1 is MNHNY and CDR2 is SVGAGI (reference sequence). As DNA, the CDR3 is TGTGCCAGCAGTTACCGGGACAGGGAGACCCAGTACTTC. It encodes CASSYRDRETQYF.

V usage is TRBV7-2 and J usage is TRBJ2-5; 13 bases agree with TRBD2. V lost 6 bases and J lost 4; bases outside the gene matches: 11. CDR3 length: 17 amino acids. Germline V gene data show CDR1 as SGHTA and CDR2 as FQGNSA. The CDR3 here is CASSSRLAGGLGETQYF. Written as DNA, the CDR3 is TGTGCCAGCAGTTCAAGACTAGCGGGAGGACTGGGAGAGACCCAGTACTTC.

The V and J genes are TRBV15 and TRBJ2-7; D remains ambiguous. This CDR3 has 19 amino acids. Germline V gene data show CDR1 as LNHNV and CDR2 as YYDKDF (reference sequence). The V end lost 0 bases, the J end lost 0 bases, and 21 bases lay between the germline ends. In DNA, the CDR3 is TGTGCCACCAGCAGAGATCTAACGGTCCGAAGCTCATCCTCCTACGAGCAGTACTTC. Protein sequence: CATSRDLTVRSSSSYEQYF.

In its sample, this clone was seen a few times. The chain has TRBV9 and TRBJ2-5; D might be TRBD1 (5 bases). The CDR3 is made up of 11 amino acids. CDR1 is SGDLS and CDR2 is YYNGEE in the germline V gene. The V gene lost 4 bases and the J gene lost 5 bases, with 6 bases spanning the gap. The CDR3 DNA reads as TGTGCCAGCAGCTCAGGGGAGACCCAGTACTTC. This sequence encodes CASSSGETQYF.

The CDR3 loop reads CASSGGGMNNEQFF. CDR3 bases: TGCGCCAGCAGCGGGGGGGGAATGAACAATGAGCAGTTCTTC. The chain joins TRBV5-1 to TRBJ2-1, with TRBD2 matching 7 bases. This CDR3 is built from 14 residues. Looked up from germline, CDR1 is SGHRS and CDR2 is YFSETQ. V dropped 4 bases and J dropped 5; count of bases not matched to a gene: 6.

This clone was observed a handful of times. The V call is TRBV11-1, the J call TRBJ1-4, with TRBD1 as a possible D gene (6 bases). Trimming removed 5 bases at V and 5 bases at J, with 15 bases between. Germline loops: CDR1 SGHAT, CDR2 FQDESV (reference sequence). The CDR3 loop spans 15 amino acids. This CDR3 is CASSPDGQPNEKLFF. The CDR3 nucleotides read TGTGCCAGCAGCCCAGACGGACAGCCAAATGAAAAACTGTTTTTT.

This clone has only a few counts. The gene calls are TRBV5-4 and TRBJ2-5, with TRBD1 matching over 7 bases. The CDR3 has 14 amino acids. Germline CDR1 and CDR2: SGHNT and YYREEE (reference sequence). The ends lost 2 bases at V and 1 base at J; junction bases unmatched: 2. The CDR3: CASSLGDSQETQYF. The CDR3 nucleotides read TGTGCCAGCAGCTTAGGGGACAGCCAAGAGACCCAGTACTTC.

This clone was picked up a small number of times. The chain combines TRBV18 with TRBJ2-5; a possible D gene is TRBD1 (6 bases). V was clipped by 5 bases and J by 2 bases, with 12 bases between them. This CDR3 spans 14 amino acids. Germline assignment: CDR1 KGHSH and CDR2 LQKENI. For the CDR3, the DNA is TGTGCCAGCTCAAAAGGGGACAAGCAAGAGACCCAGTACTTC. Translating it yields CASSKGDKQETQYF. The full variable domain, rest sourced from reference TRBV18 and TRBJ2-5, is NAGVMQNPRHLVRRRGQEARLRCSPMKGHSHVYWYRQLPEEGLKFMVYLQKENIIDESGMPKERFSAEFPKEGPSILRIQQVVRGDSAAYFCASSKGDKQETQYFGPGTRLLVL.

The V call is TRBV2, the J call TRBJ2-5; D not resolved. Trimming removed 7 bases at V and 11 bases at J, with 14 bases between. There are 11 residues in the CDR3. Germline CDR1 SNHLY, CDR2 FYNNEI. CDR3 region: CASTGPSEQYF. The CDR3 region has the DNA TGTGCCAGCACTGGCCCCTCGGAGCAGTACTTC. Supplemented by reference TRBV2 and TRBJ2-5, the full variable domain reads EPEVTQTPSHQVTQMGQEVILRCVPISNHLYFYWYRQILGQKVEFLVSFYNNEISEKSEIFDDQFSVERPDGSNFTLKIRSTKLEDSAMYFCASTGPSEQYFGPGTRLLVL.

Details on this clone: Other DNA sequences from this sample encode an identical CDR3 as well. The J gene is TRBJ1-4, the V gene TRBV2; possible D gene TRBD1, 6 bases. Germline assignment: CDR1 SNHLY and CDR2 FYNNEI. V was cut by 4 bases and J by 7 bases, with 13 bases left in between. This CDR3 contains 14 residues. The CDR3 region is CASSGQVVGEKLFF. In DNA form, the CDR3 reads TGTGCCAGCAGTGGACAGGTAGTAGGTGAAAAACTGTTTTTT.

This clone was detected a few times. V usage is TRBV11-2 and J usage is TRBJ2-7; D possibly corresponds to TRBD2 (6 bases). CDR1 is SGHAT, CDR2 FQNNGV, per germline. The length of the CDR3 is 15 residues. V was cut by 5 bases and J by 0 bases, with 14 bases left in between. CDR3 DNA sequence: TGTGCCAGCAGCCGCTTGGGAGGACGCTCCTACGAGCAGTACTTC. It is translated as CASSRLGGRSYEQYF.

The genes are TRBV15 and TRBJ2-7; 7 positions match TRBD1. The CDR3 runs 15 residues. The V and J ends lost 3 bases and 0 bases, in that order; junction bases with no gene match: 5. Germline loops: CDR1 LNHNV, CDR2 YYDKDF (reference sequence). In nucleotides, the CDR3 is TGTGCCACCAGCAGCACCGGGGACAGCTCCTACGAGCAGTACTTC. As protein: CATSSTGDSSYEQYF.

V usage is TRBV21-1 and J usage is TRBJ2-1; TRBD2 reflects the table's D call only, with no check against the DNA. TRBV21-1 is noted as a pseudogene. The CDR3 has 9 amino acids. The CDR3: CASSTIEFF. CDR3 nucleotide sequence: TGTGCCAGCAGCACTATAGAGTTCTTC.

The chain is built from TRBV4-1 and TRBJ1-3; D remains unclear. The germline gives CDR1 MGHRA, CDR2 YSYEKL. The CDR3 consists of 16 residues. Trimming cost V 0 bases and J 4 bases, with 13 bases left between them. The CDR3 DNA reads TGCGCCAGCAGCCAAGAGATCCCGGGAAGAGGAAACACCATATATTTT. Its translation is CASSQEIPGRGNTIYF.

The DNA of the CDR3 is TGTGCCAGTAGTATCCCTTCTACAGGCGCGGATCAGCCCCAGCATTTT. Its translation is CASSIPSTGADQPQHF. The chain employs TRBV19 and TRBJ1-5; maybe TRBD1 (5 bases). The V gene's germline CDR1 is LNHDA and CDR2 SQIVND (reference sequence). Between the trimmed V and J ends, which lost 3 bases and 5 bases, there was a span of 17 bases. CDR3 size: 16 residues.

The rearrangement joins TRBV4-2 to TRBJ2-3, with D possibly TRBD1 on 7 matching bases. The V end was cut by 2 bases, the J end by 4 bases, with 22 bases between. Germline V gives CDR1 LGHNA, CDR2 YNFKEQ. The CDR3 is 18 amino acids. Here the CDR3 reads CASSQRTQGGENADTQYF. The DNA for the CDR3 is TGTGCCAGCAGCCAAAGGACCCAGGGGGGAGAGAATGCAGATACGCAGTATTTT.

The chain combines TRBV27 with TRBJ2-7; TRBD2 matches 13 bases. The CDR3 has 17 amino acids. Germline CDR1 is MNHEY and CDR2 is SMNVEV (reference sequence). V lost 0 bases to trimming and J lost 6 bases; unmatched junction nucleotides: 8. The CDR3 loop is CASSLSMTSGRTGEQYF. The CDR3 DNA is TGTGCCAGCAGTTTATCAATGACTAGCGGGAGGACCGGCGAGCAGTACTTC.

The V call is TRBV11-2, the J call TRBJ2-7; 7 nucleotides line up with TRBD2. Germline CDR1 is SGHAT and CDR2 is FQNNGV. V dropped 5 bases and J dropped 0; count of bases not matched to a gene: 10. The CDR3 runs to 16 residues. The CDR3 DNA reads TGTGCCAGCAGCCCCCGCGGGAGTTCGAACTCCTACGAGCAGTACTTC. This gives the protein CASSPRGSSNSYEQYF.